These 17 T cell receptor beta chains came from one sample sequenced in a study of blood T cell repertoires in COVID-19 (dated by TCRdb to 2020 to 2022). Preparation of the library involved the immunoSEQ multiplex PCR assay. TCRdb's version of the immuneACCESS table is confined to in-frame rearrangements and falls short of the full clone set. An unresolved V gene accounts for under half of the shortfall where checked; the remainder is of unknown origin. Counted in this sample were approximately 150,000 clones; roughly 80% of them appeared once. The top ten hold approximately 11% of the sample. Sequenced sample: peripheral blood. The source is a man between 65 and 80 years old with active or convalescent COVID-19.

The chain links TRBV5-4 to TRBJ2-1; 9 positions match TRBD2. Germline lookup yields CDR1 SGHNT and CDR2 YYREEE (reference sequence). The J segment lost 4 bases and the V segment lost 4 bases, leaving 6 bases of the junction unmatched. The CDR3 covers 15 residues. In nucleotides, the CDR3 is TGTGCCAGCAGCCCTAGCGGGATGAGGTACAATGAGCAGTTCTTC. This codes for CASSPSGMRYNEQFF.

This clone was picked up a small number of times. This sequence joins TRBV7-9 and TRBJ1-1, with D unresolved. Trimming removed 3 bases from V and 2 bases from J, with 4 bases in between. Germline V gene sequence: CDR1 SEHNR, CDR2 FQNEAQ (reference sequence). This CDR3 is 12 amino acids long. CDR3 amino acids: CASSFLNTEAFF. DNA for the CDR3: TGTGCCAGCAGCTTCCTTAACACTGAAGCTTTCTTT.

The chain couples TRBV16 to TRBJ2-3, with a possible D match to TRBD1 (6 bases). This CDR3 has 15 residues. Germline V lookup: CDR1 KGHSY, CDR2 FQNENV. The V end was cut by 2 bases, the J end by 3 bases, with 12 bases between. In DNA, the CDR3 is TGTGCCAGCAGCCAACAGGGGACGGGGACAGATACGCAGTATTTT. It encodes CASSQQGTGTDTQYF. The complete variable domain, with remaining parts taken from reference TRBV16 and TRBJ2-3, reads GEEVAQTPKHLVRGEGQKAKLYCAPIKGHSYVFWYQQVLKNEFKFLISFQNENVFDETGMPKERFSAKCLPNSPCSLEIQATKLEDSAVYFCASSQQGTGTDTQYFGPGTRLTVL.

The chain has TRBV10-3 and TRBJ2-7; D unclear. Germline V gene lookup returns CDR1 ENHRY and CDR2 SYGVKD. This CDR3 is 16 amino acids long. V was trimmed by 0 bases and J by 0 bases, leaving 12 bases between them. In DNA, the CDR3 is TGTGCCATCAGTGAGTCGTCAGCGAGAGCCTCCTACGAGCAGTACTTC. Translated: CAISESSARASYEQYF.

This chain connects TRBV7-4 to TRBJ1-2, with 7 bases lining up with TRBD1. The CDR3 spans 16 residues. Per germline, CDR1 SGHVT and CDR2 SQSDAQ. V trimming: 1 base; J trimming: 4 bases; junction bases outside the gene matches: 9. The CDR3 sequence: CASSLERQGGAYGYTF. As DNA, the CDR3 is TGTGCCAGCAGCTTAGAAAGACAGGGTGGGGCCTATGGCTACACCTTC. The whole variable domain, remainder taken from reference TRBV7-4 and TRBJ1-2, is GAGVSQSPRYKVAKRGRDVALRCDSISGHVTLYWYRQTLGQGSEVLTYSQSDAQRDKSGRPSGRFSAERPERSVSTLKIQRTEQGDSAVYLCASSLERQGGAYGYTFGSGTRLTVV.

V usage is TRBV11-2 and J usage is TRBJ2-2; 7 bases fit TRBD1. The CDR3 loop spans 16 amino acids. J was trimmed by 5 bases and V by 5 bases; bases with no gene match: 11. Per the germline V gene, CDR1 is SGHAT and CDR2 is FQNNGV. Here the CDR3 DNA reads TGTGCCAGCAGCACAGCAAGGACAGGCCGGACCGGGGAGCTGTTTTTT. Translating gives CASSTARTGRTGELFF. Full variable domain (outside the CDR3, taken from reference TRBV11-2 and TRBJ2-2): EAGVAQSPRYKIIEKRQSVAFWCNPISGHATLYWYQQILGQGPKLLIQFQNNGVVDDSQLPKDRFSAERLKGVDSTLKIQPAKLEDSAVYLCASSTARTGRTGELFFGEGSRLTVL.

J is TRBJ2-3 and V is TRBV7-9; no definite D call. The length of the CDR3 is 13 residues. Germline V gene data show CDR1 as SEHNR and CDR2 as FQNEAQ (reference sequence). The germline V and J ends were trimmed by 5 bases and 2 bases, with 8 bases remaining between them. The chain's CDR3 is CASSLLFTDTQYF. The CDR3 DNA follows: TGTGCCAGCAGCCTCCTTTTCACAGATACGCAGTATTTT.

The V call is TRBV7-9, the J call TRBJ2-3; 10 bases line up with TRBD2. Germline V gene data show CDR1 as SEHNR and CDR2 as FQNEAQ (reference sequence). This CDR3 spans 16 amino acids. V shed 5 bases, J shed 3 bases, and the junction held 8 bases outside the gene matches. This chain's CDR3 is CASSRIQRGGTDTQYF. CDR3 bases: TGTGCCAGCAGCCGAATTCAGCGGGGGGGGACAGATACGCAGTATTTT.

The chain has TRBV3-1 (or the pseudogene TRBV3-2) and TRBJ1-2; the D gene is possibly TRBD1 (5 bases). The CDR3 sequence is 14 residues long. V lost 1 base and J 8 bases, leaving 14 bases between the germline ends. Germline V gene data show CDR1 as LGHDT and CDR2 as YNNKEL (reference sequence). The CDR3 loop reads CASSQVLAGHGYTF. The DNA for the CDR3 is TGTGCCAGCAGCCAAGTTCTGGCAGGGCACGGCTACACCTTC.

The chain uses TRBV7-2 and TRBJ2-7; 7 nucleotides match TRBD1. This CDR3 comprises 13 residues. Unmatched junction bases numbered 6, after V lost 4 bases and J lost 6 bases. The germline V gene has CDR1 SGHTA and CDR2 FQGNSA. The CDR3 loop is CASSSGTVAEQYF. Written as DNA, the CDR3 is TGTGCCAGCAGCTCCGGGACAGTAGCCGAGCAGTACTTC.

Written as DNA, the CDR3 is TGTGCCAGTAAGGGACAGGGGGCTTCGTCCTACAATGAGCAGTTCTTC. Protein: CASKGQGASSYNEQFF. The chain is built from TRBV19 and TRBJ2-1, with TRBD1 identical over 12 bases. The CDR3 is 16 residues long. Per the germline V gene, CDR1 is LNHDA and CDR2 is SQIVND (reference sequence). Trimming cost V 7 bases and J 1 base; bases outside gene matches: 5.

This rearrangement joins TRBV20-1 to TRBJ1-2; no reliable D call. The germline V gene has CDR1 DFQATT and CDR2 SNEGSKA (reference sequence). The CDR3 is 11 residues long. Trimming removed 6 bases from V and 7 bases from J, with 12 bases in between. CDR3 bases: TGCAGTGCAAGGTCCGGGTCTGGCTACACCTTC. This codes for CSARSGSGYTF.

The chain combines TRBV3-1 (or the pseudogene TRBV3-2) with TRBJ1-2; D not certain. This CDR3 contains 12 residues. The germline V gene encodes CDR1 LGHDT and CDR2 YNNKEL (reference sequence). V was clipped by 5 bases and J by 8 bases, with 12 bases between them. The CDR3 spells CASSFSLAGYTF. CDR3 bases: TGTGCCAGCAGCTTTTCGTTGGCAGGCTACACCTTC.

The genes are TRBV7-3 and TRBJ2-1; 8 nucleotides agree with TRBD2. The CDR3 loop spans 18 amino acids. V lost 1 base to trimming and J lost 0 bases; unmatched junction nucleotides: 8. Germline V lookup: CDR1 SGHTA, CDR2 FQGTGA. For the CDR3, the DNA is TGTGCCAGCAGCTTAAACCGACTAGCGTATAGCTCCTACAATGAGCAGTTCTTC. Its translation: CASSLNRLAYSSYNEQFF.

This chain links TRBV7-2 with TRBJ2-3; TRBD2 is a possible D gene (7 bases). V was shortened by 10 bases and J by 4 bases, with 21 bases between the two germline ends. The germline V gene encodes CDR1 SGHTA and CDR2 FQGNSA. CDR3 length equals 15 residues. The CDR3 spells CATSYWGGLADTQYF. DNA for the CDR3: TGTGCCACTTCTTATTGGGGGGGCTTGGCAGATACGCAGTATTTT.

The chain has TRBV7-6 and TRBJ2-7; TRBD2 aligns across 9 bases. Germline V gene sequence: CDR1 SGHVS, CDR2 FNYEAQ. Trimming removed 1 base from V and 4 bases from J; junction bases left unmatched: 14. This CDR3 is 18 amino acids long. The DNA for the CDR3 is TGTGCCAGCAGCTTAGTGGTAGCGGGAGCCGCCGGGGGGTACGAGCAGTACTTC. Translating gives CASSLVVAGAAGGYEQYF.

The V and J genes are TRBV5-5 and TRBJ1-1; D call uncertain. The CDR3 covers 12 residues. Trimming cost V 4 bases and J 10 bases, with 14 bases left between them. Germline V CDR1 and CDR2: SGHKS, YYEKEE (reference sequence). CDR3 DNA: TGTGCCAGCAGCAGTGGCCAAATTGGAGCTTTCTTT. Translating gives CASSSGQIGAFF.